Shown below are 5 T cell receptor beta chains from a single sample sequenced in a study of OX40 agonist ivuxolimab in advanced cancers. Using immunoSEQ multiplex PCR, the repertoire was profiled, and TCRdb retains in-frame clones only, with some absent. The repertoire consists of some 82,000 clones, with around 88% occurring once and the leading ten covering approximately 0.8%. The input for sequencing was CD4+ or CD8+ T cells sorted from blood, taken in a trial of the OX40 agonist ivuxolimab. The receptors were gathered from an adult with an advanced solid tumor such as melanoma, head and neck, liver or kidney cancer.

The chain recombines TRBV7-2 with TRBJ2-2; 11 nucleotides align to TRBD2. Germline V gene sequence: CDR1 SGHTA, CDR2 FQGNSA. The J segment lost 8 bases and the V segment lost 5 bases, leaving 7 bases of the junction unmatched. The CDR3 totals 15 residues. The CDR3 here is CASSIPSGRLGELFF. The DNA of the CDR3 is TGTGCCAGCAGCATTCCTAGCGGGAGGTTGGGGGAGCTGTTTTTT. The whole variable domain, remainder taken from reference TRBV7-2 and TRBJ2-2, is GAGVSQSPSNKVTEKGKDVELRCDPISGHTALYWYRQSLGQGLEFLIYFQGNSAPDKSGLPSDRFSAERTGGSVSTLTIQRTQQEDSAVYLCASSIPSGRLGELFFGEGSRLTVL.

V usage is TRBV14 and J usage is TRBJ1-4; D possibly corresponds to TRBD1 (6 bases). This CDR3 has 15 residues. The V end lost 0 bases, the J end lost 4 bases, and 9 bases lay between the germline ends. Per germline, CDR1 SGHDN and CDR2 FVKESK. CDR3 loop: CASSQDHRVNEKLFF. Here the CDR3 DNA reads TGTGCCAGCAGCCAAGATCACAGGGTTAATGAAAAACTGTTTTTT.

The CDR3 nucleotides are TGCGCCAGCAGCCAAGATATCAGGAATGAGCAGTTCTTC. The encoded protein is CASSQDIRNEQFF. V is TRBV4-3 and J is TRBJ2-1; D unclear. CDR1 LGHNA and CDR2 YSLEER come from the germline V gene. The CDR3 sequence is 13 residues long. V was trimmed by 0 bases and J by 7 bases, leaving 7 bases between them.

This clone has a single count. The chain has TRBV29-1 and TRBJ2-3; D is unclear. The V end was cut by 0 bases, the J end by 3 bases, with 7 bases between. Germline lookup yields CDR1 SQVTM and CDR2 ANQGSEA. This CDR3 spans 13 amino acids. CDR3 sequence (DNA): TGCAGCGTTGAAGACCCCGGGACAGATACGCAGTATTTT. Translated, it gives CSVEDPGTDTQYF.

This chain links TRBV4-2 with TRBJ2-5, with 8 bases aligning to TRBD2. Germline CDR1 is LGHNA and CDR2 is YNFKEQ. The CDR3 has 13 amino acids. V trimming: 8 bases; J trimming: 4 bases; junction bases outside the gene matches: 6. The CDR3 sequence is CASEREFGETQYF. CDR3 sequence (DNA): TGTGCCAGCGAGCGGGAGTTCGGAGAGACCCAGTACTTC.